These 17 T cell receptor beta chains share one sample of origin, sequenced in a study of cytomegalovirus exposure and HLA in healthy donors. In the PCR, 60 Vbeta and 13 Jbeta primers were used. Repertoires were generated with immunoSEQ multiplex PCR, while TCRdb's copy carries only in-frame clones and drops some. The table records 100,000 or so clones, 83% of them present only once. The sample was PBMCs. The receptor source for this set is a man between 18 and 29 years old in good health and CMV-seronegative.

This rearrangement joins TRBV30 to TRBJ1-1; D is possibly TRBD1 (5 bases). V gave up 0 bases and J gave up 1 base, with 6 bases separating them. This CDR3 comprises 13 residues. Germline V gene sequence: CDR1 GTSNPN, CDR2 SVGIG (reference sequence). CDR3 region: CAWSVGGNTEAFF. The DNA for the CDR3 is TGTGCCTGGAGTGTGGGGGGGAACACTGAAGCTTTCTTT.

The chain links TRBV9 to TRBJ1-3; D may be TRBD1 (6 bases). This CDR3 comprises 15 residues. Germline assignment: CDR1 SGDLS and CDR2 YYNGEE. The V and J ends lost 3 bases and 4 bases respectively, with 14 bases between them. Written as DNA, the CDR3 is TGTGCCAGCAGCGGGGACGCAGGGGCGGGAAACACCATATATTTT. Translating it yields CASSGDAGAGNTIYF. Full variable domain (rest looked up from reference TRBV9 and TRBJ1-3): DSGVTQTPKHLITATGQRVTLRCSPRSGDLSVYWYQQSLDQGLQFLIQYYNGEERAKGNILERFSAQQFPDLHSELNLSSLELGDSALYFCASSGDAGAGNTIYFGEGSWLTVV.

The J gene is TRBJ1-2, the V gene TRBV7-6; D perhaps matches TRBD1 (5 bases). The CDR3 is 16 amino acids. Germline-derived CDR1 and CDR2 are SGHVS and FNYEAQ. Trimming left V 5 bases short and J 8 bases short, with 24 bases between. CDR3 in DNA: TGTGCCAGCAGCCAAGAGGGGAGGGGCTCGCCAGACGGCTACACCTTC. Its translation: CASSQEGRGSPDGYTF.

The V and J genes are TRBV5-4 and TRBJ2-5, with 9 bases fitting TRBD2. CDR1 is SGHNT, CDR2 YYREEE, per germline (reference sequence). J gave up 1 base and V 4 bases, and 2 bases lay outside the gene matches. The CDR3 spans 14 residues. CDR3 sequence (DNA): TGTGCCAGCAGCCAGACTAGCGGCCAAGAGACCCAGTACTTC. Protein sequence: CASSQTSGQETQYF.

The chain is built from TRBV7-8 and TRBJ2-7, with 8 bases lining up with TRBD2. With 0 bases clipped from V and 2 bases from J, the junction kept 6 bases outside the gene matches. This CDR3 comprises 16 residues. CDR1 and CDR2 (germline): SGHVS, FQNEAQ. For the CDR3, the DNA is TGTGCCAGCAGCTTAGCGCACATAGCGGGGACCTACGAGCAGTACTTC. Protein: CASSLAHIAGTYEQYF.

V is TRBV27 and J is TRBJ1-5, with D perhaps TRBD1 (5 bases). The germline gives CDR1 MNHEY, CDR2 SMNVEV (reference sequence). The CDR3 is 18 amino acids. V was trimmed by 5 bases and J by 2 bases, leaving 22 bases between them. The CDR3 sequence: CASSGGGVGHHGNQPQHF. CDR3 bases: TGTGCCAGCAGTGGCGGGGGAGTCGGGCATCATGGCAATCAGCCCCAGCATTTT.

This clone was recorded a few times. The chain carries TRBV19 and TRBJ1-2; the match to TRBD1 covers 9 bases. The CDR3 length is 13 residues. Germline values: CDR1 LNHDA, CDR2 SQIVND (reference sequence). The V segment lost 5 bases and the J segment 8 bases; nucleotides outside the gene matches: 6. DNA of the CDR3: TGTGCCAGTAGTGGGACAGGGTATAGCGGCTACACCTTC. Its translation is CASSGTGYSGYTF.

The J gene is TRBJ1-6, the V gene TRBV7-9, with 8 bases fitting TRBD1. CDR3 length: 15 amino acids. Germline assignment: CDR1 SEHNR and CDR2 FQNEAQ (reference sequence). After removal of 5 bases from V and 6 bases from J, the junction contained 6 bases not matched to a gene. Written as DNA, the CDR3 is TGTGCCAGCAGCGACGGACAGGGCGTTAATTCACCCCTCCACTTT. Its protein product is CASSDGQGVNSPLHF.

The genes are TRBV7-2 and TRBJ2-7; TRBD1 aligns across 12 bases. V lost 2 bases, J lost 4 bases, and 3 bases stayed unmatched. Per germline, CDR1 SGHTA and CDR2 FQGNSA. The CDR3 runs to 15 residues. CDR3 coding DNA: TGTGCCAGCAGCTTATTGGGACAGGGGGCATACGAGCAGTACTTC. It encodes CASSLLGQGAYEQYF.

The chain combines TRBV4-3 with TRBJ1-4; D is undetermined. Germline CDR1 LGHNA, CDR2 YSLEER. V lost 0 bases to trimming and J lost 2 bases, with 10 bases between them. This CDR3 is built from 16 residues. The CDR3 DNA sequence: TGCGCCAGCAGCCAAGACGGGGAGGGCACTAATGAAAAACTGTTTTTT. It yields the protein CASSQDGEGTNEKLFF.

This chain connects TRBV6-5 to TRBJ2-3; TRBD2 aligns across 13 bases. The CDR3 spans 16 residues. Germline loops: CDR1 MNHEY, CDR2 SVGAGI. The V gene end was trimmed by 2 bases and the J gene end by 4 bases; junction bases not matched to a gene: 3. The CDR3 DNA reads as TGTGCCAGCAGTTACCGAGGACTAGCGGGAGCAGATACGCAGTATTTT. Amino acid sequence: CASSYRGLAGADTQYF.

The chain combines TRBV15 with TRBJ2-1; 12 bases agree with TRBD2. J gave up 9 bases and V 1 base, and 4 bases lay outside the gene matches. CDR1 and CDR2 (germline): LNHNV, YYDKDF (reference sequence). There are 15 residues in the CDR3. The CDR3: CATSRGTSGKLEQFF. As DNA, the CDR3 is TGTGCCACCAGCAGAGGGACTAGCGGGAAACTTGAGCAGTTCTTC.

Concerning this clone: The junction and the germline gene differ at one end; a read error may be behind it. This chain links TRBV6-5 with TRBJ2-1; D may be TRBD2 (5 bases). This CDR3 comprises 12 residues. Per germline, CDR1 MNHEY and CDR2 SVGAGI. In DNA form, the CDR3 reads TGTGCCAGCAGTCCCGGACTTCCTGAAGTGATCTTC. Translating gives CASSPGLPEVIF.

V is TRBV4-2 and J is TRBJ2-1; 8 nucleotides align to TRBD2. CDR3 length equals 14 residues. The germline gives CDR1 LGHNA, CDR2 YNFKEQ. V was clipped by 4 bases and J by 3 bases; unmatched bases: 2. The CDR3 here is CASSRLANYNEQFF. As DNA, the CDR3 is TGTGCCAGCAGCCGACTAGCGAACTACAATGAGCAGTTCTTC.

This sequence joins TRBV7-3 and TRBJ2-1; a weak D match, TRBD1 (5 bases). CDR3 length: 13 amino acids. The germline CDR1 and CDR2 sequences are SGHTA and FQGTGA. Trimming took 5 bases from V and 6 from J, leaving 11 bases between them. Here the CDR3 reads CASSGAARNEQFF. CDR3 nucleotides: TGTGCCAGCAGCGGGGCGGCTCGCAATGAGCAGTTCTTC.

The chain recombines TRBV29-1 with TRBJ1-1; D not resolved. The CDR3 contains 14 residues. CDR1 SQVTM and CDR2 ANQGSEA come from the germline V gene. Trimming left V 4 bases short and J 0 bases short, with 12 bases between. The chain's CDR3 is CSVGIAIMNTEAFF. The CDR3 DNA follows: TGCAGCGTTGGGATAGCAATTATGAACACTGAAGCTTTCTTT.

The rearrangement links TRBV4-3 to TRBJ1-1; D uncertain. The germline V gene encodes CDR1 LGHNA and CDR2 YSLEER. The CDR3 loop spans 13 amino acids. The ends were cut back, 5 bases at V and 3 bases at J, with 10 bases in the middle. The CDR3 protein is CASSWNRYTEAFF. Written as DNA, the CDR3 is TGCGCCAGCAGCTGGAACAGATACACTGAAGCTTTCTTT.